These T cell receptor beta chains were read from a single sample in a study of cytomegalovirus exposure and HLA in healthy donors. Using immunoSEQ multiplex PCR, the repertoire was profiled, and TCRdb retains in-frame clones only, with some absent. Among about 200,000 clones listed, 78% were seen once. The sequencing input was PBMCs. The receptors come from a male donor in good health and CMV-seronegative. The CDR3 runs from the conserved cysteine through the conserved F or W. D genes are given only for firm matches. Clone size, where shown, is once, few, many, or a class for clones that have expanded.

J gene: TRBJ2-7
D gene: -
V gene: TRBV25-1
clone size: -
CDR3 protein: CASSADGENYEQYF
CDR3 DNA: TGTGCCAGCAGTGCGGACGGGGAGAACTACGAGCAGTACTTC

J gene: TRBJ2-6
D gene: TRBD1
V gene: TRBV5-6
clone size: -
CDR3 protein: CASSTEPGQYSGANVLTF
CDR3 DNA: TGTGCCAGCAGCACAGAACCGGGACAGTACTCTGGGGCCAACGTCCTGACTTTC

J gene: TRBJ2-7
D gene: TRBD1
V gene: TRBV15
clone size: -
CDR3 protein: CATSREDRGNSPQYF
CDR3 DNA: TGTGCCACCAGCAGGGAGGACAGGGGTAACTCACCGCAGTACTTC

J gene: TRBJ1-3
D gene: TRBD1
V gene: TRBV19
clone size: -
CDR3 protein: CASRTPGGFGNTIYF
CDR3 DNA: TGTGCCAGTAGGACGCCAGGGGGATTTGGAAACACCATATATTTT

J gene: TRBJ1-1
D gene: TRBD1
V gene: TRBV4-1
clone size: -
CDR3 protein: CASSPGTARETEAFF
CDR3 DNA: TGCGCCAGCAGCCCGGGGACAGCCAGGGAAACTGAAGCTTTCTTT

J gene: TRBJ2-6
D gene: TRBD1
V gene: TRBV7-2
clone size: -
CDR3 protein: CASRTGTGSGANVLTF
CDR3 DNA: TGTGCCAGCAGAACCGGGACAGGTTCTGGGGCCAACGTCCTGACTTTC

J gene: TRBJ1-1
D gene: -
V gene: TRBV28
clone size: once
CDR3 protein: CASSFLGGGGNTEAFF
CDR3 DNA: TGTGCCAGCAGTTTTTTAGGGGGTGGGGGGAACACTGAAGCTTTCTTT

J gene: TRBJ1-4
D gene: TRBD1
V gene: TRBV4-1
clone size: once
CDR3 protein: CASSKKEGAPNEKLFF
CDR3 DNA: TGCGCCAGCAGCAAAAAAGAGGGGGCCCCTAATGAAAAACTGTTTTTT

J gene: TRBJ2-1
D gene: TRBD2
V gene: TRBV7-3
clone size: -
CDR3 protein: CASSLSPPTSGSPYNEQFF
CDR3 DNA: TGTGCCAGCAGCTTAAGTCCCCCGACTAGCGGGAGCCCATACAATGAGCAGTTCTTC

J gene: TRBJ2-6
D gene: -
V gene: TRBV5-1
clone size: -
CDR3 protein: CASSAGGTIDSGANVLTF
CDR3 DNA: TGCGCCAGCAGCGCGGGCGGCACCATTGACTCTGGGGCCAACGTCCTGACTTTC

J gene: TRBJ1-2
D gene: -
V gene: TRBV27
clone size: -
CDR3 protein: CASKNRLTGPPNYGYTF
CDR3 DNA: TGTGCCAGCAAAAATAGACTTACAGGGCCTCCTAACTATGGCTACACCTTC

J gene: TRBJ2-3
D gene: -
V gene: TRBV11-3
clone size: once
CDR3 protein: CASSLGASTDTQYF
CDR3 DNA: TGTGCCAGCAGCTTAGGGGCAAGCACAGATACGCAGTATTTT

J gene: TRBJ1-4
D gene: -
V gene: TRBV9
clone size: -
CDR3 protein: CASSVTAGKDEKLFF
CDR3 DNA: TGTGCCAGCAGCGTGACAGCGGGAAAGGATGAAAAACTGTTTTTT

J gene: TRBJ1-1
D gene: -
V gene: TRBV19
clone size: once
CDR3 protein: CASSIQGRNTEAFF
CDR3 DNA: TGTGCCAGTAGTATTCAGGGTCGGAACACTGAAGCTTTCTTT

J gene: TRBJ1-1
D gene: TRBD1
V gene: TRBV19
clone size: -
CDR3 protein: CASSIQGETEAFF
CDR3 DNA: TGTGCCAGTAGTATACAGGGGGAAACTGAAGCTTTCTTT

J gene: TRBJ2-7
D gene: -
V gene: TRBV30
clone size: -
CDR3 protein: CAWSLNYEQYF
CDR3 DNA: TGTGCCTGGAGTCTTAACTACGAGCAGTACTTC

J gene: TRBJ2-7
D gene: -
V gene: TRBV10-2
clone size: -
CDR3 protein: CASSLREGGEQYF
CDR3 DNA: TGCGCCAGCAGCCTAAGGGAAGGAGGCGAGCAGTACTTC